There are many counts of the clone carrying this TCR beta chain. No antigen is known for it. The authors ran a second PCR of about 6 to 11 cycles using a sample-barcoded 5' primer and a J-beta primer mix. Each CDR3 protein gets one entry after TCRdb re-called the 5' RACE reads with MiXCR. Of roughly 700,000 distinct CDR3 sequences detected, about 30% appear once; the ten largest clones hold 15%. The data were obtained in a study of blood T cells in healthy people across ages. Study-level background: In model experiments, template switching was able to capture about one barcoded beta molecule for every two T cells that were present. Overall study results and limits: Donors of long life had a larger count of naive CD4+ cells and greater diversity than aged donors. The study found TCR beta diversity correlated strongly with naive T cell percentage. Measured against age, TCR beta diversity per million T cells decreased in a roughly linear manner.

The clonotype originates from a woman older than 75 in good health. What was sequenced was blood.

CDR3 nucleotides: TGCGCCACCGGCGTCCTCTCCTCCTACGAGCAGTACTTC. Protein sequence: CATGVLSSYEQYF. The gene calls are TRBV10-2 and TRBJ2-7; D is ambiguous. Germline assignment: CDR1 WSHSY and CDR2 SAAADI. This CDR3 is built from 13 residues. Trimming stripped 10 bases from V and 0 bases from J, with 13 bases between.